Shown below are 14 T cell receptor beta chains from a single sample sequenced in a study of shared clonotypes between healthy human individuals. Sequenced by immunoSEQ multiplex PCR; TCRdb stores in-frame clones only, minus some. The sample has approximately 1,000,000 clones; 75% to 85% are singletons. Sequences were obtained from memory CD4+ T cells from PBMCs. Described subset: CD45RA-negative fraction. These receptors all stem from a man aged 18 to 29 in good health. Some clones in this sample may be carry-over from other donors' samples.

This chain joins TRBV5-5 and TRBJ2-3; D is undetermined. The CDR3 is made up of 14 amino acids. Germline V CDR1 and CDR2: SGHKS, YYEKEE (reference sequence). Trimming stripped 4 bases from V and 4 bases from J, with 13 bases between. The CDR3 nucleotides read TGTGCCAGCAGCCTACTCTCCTCGGCAGATACGCAGTATTTT. Translation gives CASSLLSSADTQYF.

This clone was seen a single time. The sample holds other DNA sequences that translate to the same CDR3. CDR3 protein: CASSPTREANYGYTF. The CDR3 bases are TGTGCCAGCTCACCCACCAGGGAAGCGAACTATGGCTACACCTTC. The chain links TRBV18 to TRBJ1-2, with a tentative D call TRBD1 (5 bases). Germline-derived CDR1 and CDR2 are KGHSH and LQKENI. With 3 bases removed from V and 2 bases from J, the gap between germline ends came to 13 bases. The CDR3 runs 15 residues.

The rearrangement links TRBV5-6 to TRBJ1-1; D unresolved. Germline V lookup: CDR1 SGHDT, CDR2 YYEEEE. The CDR3 sequence is 15 residues long. V lost 2 bases, J lost 1 base, and 12 bases lay in between. In nucleotides, the CDR3 is TGTGCCAGCAGCTTTAGGGTGAGAGCGAACACTGAAGCTTTCTTT. Translated, it gives CASSFRVRANTEAFF.

This clone was observed a handful of times. This sample includes further DNA sequences coding for the same CDR3. J is TRBJ1-1 and V is TRBV5-4, with 9 nucleotides matching TRBD1. The CDR3 spans 15 residues. Trimming took 3 bases from V and 1 from J; bases not matched to a gene: 4. Looked up from germline, CDR1 is SGHNT and CDR2 is YYREEE (reference sequence). CDR3 amino acids: CASSSPGQGNTEAFF. The DNA for the CDR3 is TGTGCCAGCAGCTCACCGGGACAGGGGAACACTGAAGCTTTCTTT.

This clone was seen only once. This chain's CDR3 is CASSPNVVDTQYF. CDR3 in DNA: TGCGCCAGCAGCCCCAATGTAGTAGATACGCAGTATTTT. The chain couples TRBV5-1 to TRBJ2-3, with D uncertain. The germline V and J ends were trimmed by 4 bases and 5 bases, with 11 bases remaining between them. Germline V gene lookup returns CDR1 SGHRS and CDR2 YFSETQ. This CDR3 comprises 13 residues.

The J gene is TRBJ2-3, the V gene TRBV5-1; D is unresolved. Germline values: CDR1 SGHRS, CDR2 YFSETQ. CDR3 length equals 15 residues. Between the trimmed V and J ends, which lost 0 bases and 1 base, there was a span of 9 bases. The CDR3 coding sequence is TGCGCCAGCAGCTTGGGTCCGCAGGGCACAGATACGCAGTATTTT. Translated: CASSLGPQGTDTQYF.

In the case of this clone: Other DNA sequences of this sample code for an identical CDR3. This chain uses TRBV18 with TRBJ2-3, with D tentatively TRBD1 (6 bases). CDR1 is KGHSH and CDR2 is LQKENI in the germline V gene. There are 16 residues in the CDR3. Trimming took 3 bases from V and 0 from J, leaving 13 bases between them. The CDR3 spells CASSPAGTSSTDTQYF. The CDR3 nucleotides read TGTGCCAGCTCACCGGCCGGGACAAGCAGCACAGATACGCAGTATTTT.

V usage is TRBV18 and J usage is TRBJ2-1; D is uncertain. CDR3 length: 15 amino acids. Germline CDR1 KGHSH, CDR2 LQKENI. Trimming shortened V by 3 bases and J by 0 bases, and 9 bases separated the two germline ends. The chain's CDR3 is CASSPLPSSYNEQFF. CDR3 bases: TGTGCCAGCTCACCCCTCCCTAGCTCCTACAATGAGCAGTTCTTC.

V is TRBV11-3 and J is TRBJ2-5; D is undetermined. The germline gives CDR1 SGHNT, CDR2 YENEEA. CDR3 size: 12 residues. V was pared by 1 base and J by 5 bases, with 5 bases between. CDR3 loop: CASSLVWETQYF. CDR3 DNA sequence: TGTGCCAGCAGCTTAGTTTGGGAGACCCAGTACTTC. Combining the CDR3 with reference TRBV11-3 and TRBJ2-5 gives the whole variable domain EAGVVQSPRYKIIEKKQPVAFWCNPISGHNTLYWYLQNLGQGPELLIRYENEEAVDDSQLPKDRFSAERLKGVDSTLKIQPAELGDSAVYLCASSLVWETQYFGPGTRLLVL.

CDR3 amino acids: CASSQESRRGYGYTF. Here the CDR3 DNA reads TGCGCCAGCAGCCAAGAAAGTCGGAGAGGTTATGGCTACACCTTC. The J gene is TRBJ1-2, the V gene TRBV4-3; no reliable D call. The germline CDR1 and CDR2 sequences are LGHNA and YSLEER. Trimming pared 0 bases from V and 5 bases from J, leaving 13 bases between. The CDR3 contains 15 residues.

The chain has TRBV7-2 and TRBJ1-2; D is ambiguous. The germline V and J ends were trimmed by 1 base and 4 bases, with 16 bases remaining between them. The CDR3 extends over 16 amino acids. Per the germline V gene, CDR1 is SGHTA and CDR2 is FQGNSA. The DNA of the CDR3 is TGTGCCAGCAGCTTAGGTTTTGCAGCCTTAGGCTATGGCTACACCTTC. Residues: CASSLGFAALGYGYTF.

The chain links TRBV29-1 to TRBJ2-7; TRBD2 matches at 7 bases. The length of the CDR3 is 14 residues. Germline V gene sequence: CDR1 SQVTM, CDR2 ANQGSEA. The V segment lost 4 bases and the J segment 0 bases; nucleotides outside the gene matches: 6. The CDR3: CSVVGAGASYEQYF. CDR3 DNA: TGCAGCGTTGTTGGGGCGGGAGCCTCCTACGAGCAGTACTTC.

For the CDR3, the DNA is TGTGCCAGCAGCTTAGCGGGAGTCCCGACCTACGAGCAGTACTTC. Translating it yields CASSLAGVPTYEQYF. The chain couples TRBV7-2 to TRBJ2-7; TRBD2 is a possible D gene (5 bases). Deletions cut 0 bases from V and 2 bases from J, with 11 bases between. Germline V gene data show CDR1 as SGHTA and CDR2 as FQGNSA. The CDR3 runs 15 residues.

The chain links TRBV28 to TRBJ2-5; the match to TRBD2 covers 10 bases. V was clipped by 4 bases and J by 13 bases; unmatched bases: 6. The germline CDR1 and CDR2 sequences are MDHEN and SYDVKM. The CDR3 loop spans 12 amino acids. CDR3: CASSSPPSGRYF. The CDR3 coding sequence is TGTGCCAGCAGTTCCCCCCCTAGCGGGAGGTACTTC.